The 22 T cell receptor beta chains presented below share a single source sample, sequenced in a study of identical twins. TCRdb re-called the 5' RACE reads through MiXCR, storing one row per CDR3 protein. The table shows about 290,000 distinct CDR3 sequences, with just under 9.5% occurring only once. These same data were also listed under a study on yellow fever vaccine responses in identical twins.

Sequencing used CD8+ T cells sorted from blood. The receptors were sampled from a woman between 18 and 29 years old in good health.

The rearrangement links TRBV4-2 to TRBJ2-1; 12 bases are shared with TRBD2. CDR1 is LGHNA and CDR2 is YNFKEQ in the germline V gene. The CDR3 extends over 23 amino acids. The V gene end was trimmed by 4 bases and the J gene end by 0 bases; junction bases not matched to a gene: 22. CDR3: CASSPPDIASGRVPRSSYNEQFF. The CDR3 bases are TGTGCCAGCAGCCCACCGGACATTGCTAGCGGGAGGGTACCACGGAGCTCCTACAATGAGCAGTTCTTC.

This clonotype was counted ten times or more. V and J are TRBV5-1 and TRBJ2-2; D is undetermined. The V end lost 6 bases, the J end lost 4 bases, and 7 bases lay between the germline ends. This CDR3 is built from 12 residues. Per germline, CDR1 SGHRS and CDR2 YFSETQ. CDR3 in amino acids: CASTAPTGELFF. The CDR3 DNA reads TGCGCCAGCACCGCCCCCACCGGGGAGCTGTTTTTT. The variable domain in full, with the rest retrieved from reference TRBV5-1 and TRBJ2-2, is KAGVTQTPRYLIKTRGQQVTLSCSPISGHRSVSWYQQTPGQGLQFLFEYFSETQRNKGNFPGRFSGRQFSNSRSEMNVSTLELGDSALYLCASTAPTGELFFGEGSRLTVL.

This chain links TRBV19 with TRBJ2-7, with D unresolved. The CDR3 covers 13 residues. Germline V CDR1 and CDR2: LNHDA, SQIVND (reference sequence). Trimming removed 2 bases at V and 3 bases at J, with 8 bases between. The CDR3 here is CASSIRVYYEQYF. Written as DNA, the CDR3 is TGTGCCAGTAGTATAAGGGTCTACTACGAGCAGTACTTC.

This chain joins TRBV6-2 or TRBV6-3 and TRBJ1-1; a weak D match, TRBD1 (5 bases). V gave up 8 bases and J gave up 3 bases, with 10 bases separating them. The CDR3 contains 12 residues. The germline V gene encodes CDR1 MNHEY and CDR2 SVGEGT. The CDR3 bases are TGTGCCAGCCGGGGGGGGTACACTGAAGCTTTCTTT. Protein product: CASRGGYTEAFF.

Many counts were recorded for this clonotype. The chain carries TRBV24-1 and TRBJ2-4; 10 bases line up with TRBD2. Germline loops: CDR1 KGHDR, CDR2 SFDVKD. The CDR3 has 18 residues. V was pared by 5 bases and J by 6 bases, with 15 bases of the junction left unmatched. The DNA for the CDR3 is TGTGCCACCAGTGTCTTCCTAACTAGCGGGGCGCGGCCAAACATTCAGTACTTC. Its protein product is CATSVFLTSGARPNIQYF.

This clonotype was seen only a few times. The V call is TRBV12-3 or TRBV12-4, the J call TRBJ1-1, with no clear D. Trimming took off 10 bases at V and 10 bases at J, with 16 bases between the two ends. The CDR3 totals 11 residues. CDR3 region: CANHPSYGAFF. CDR3 DNA: TGTGCCAACCACCCGTCCTATGGAGCTTTCTTT.

In its sample, this clonotype was seen many times. The gene calls are TRBV4-2 and TRBJ2-1; 7 bases map to TRBD1. CDR3 length: 16 residues. V lost 5 bases to trimming and J lost 4 bases; unmatched junction nucleotides: 11. Per germline, CDR1 LGHNA and CDR2 YNFKEQ. The chain's CDR3 is CASSSAGTEPYNEQFF. The CDR3 DNA sequence: TGTGCCAGCAGCTCGGCCGGGACAGAGCCTTACAATGAGCAGTTCTTC.

Many counts were recorded for this clonotype. V is TRBV10-3 and J is TRBJ1-2; no definite D call. CDR1 and CDR2 (germline): ENHRY, SYGVKD. CDR3 length equals 11 residues. V was cut by 4 bases and J by 9 bases, with 9 bases left in between. CDR3 loop: CAISAQERYTF. The CDR3 nucleotides are TGTGCCATCAGTGCCCAGGAACGCTACACCTTC.

V and J are TRBV27 and TRBJ1-1, with 7 bases fitting TRBD1. The CDR3 loop spans 12 amino acids. From germline, CDR1 is MNHEY and CDR2 SMNVEV (reference sequence). J gave up 8 bases and V 5 bases, and 5 bases lay outside the gene matches. The CDR3 reads CASSIKTGEAFF. CDR3 nucleotide sequence: TGTGCCAGCAGTATCAAGACAGGGGAAGCTTTCTTT.

Only a few counts were recorded for this clonotype. The chain is built from TRBV2 and TRBJ2-1; 8 nucleotides line up with TRBD1. The CDR3 totals 16 residues. V lost 8 bases to trimming and J lost 2 bases; unmatched junction nucleotides: 11. Germline CDR1 is SNHLY and CDR2 is FYNNEI. The DNA for the CDR3 is TGTGCCAGCCCCATGGTTCCAGGGGGCGCCTACAATGAGCAGTTCTTC. Translation: CASPMVPGGAYNEQFF.

Ten or more counts support this clonotype. The rearrangement links TRBV11-2 to TRBJ2-1; 9 nucleotides match TRBD2. CDR3 length: 15 amino acids. Trimming cost V 2 bases and J 9 bases; bases outside gene matches: 8. Germline V gene lookup returns CDR1 SGHAT and CDR2 FQNNGV. The DNA for the CDR3 is TGTGCCAGCAGCTTATTCGGCGGGGGGGCCGGTGAGCAGTTCTTC. Encoded protein: CASSLFGGGAGEQFF.

V usage is TRBV5-1 and J usage is TRBJ2-7, with 14 bases identical to TRBD2. Losses at the gene ends were 9 bases for V and 2 bases for J; bases not matched to a gene: 13. Germline V gene data show CDR1 as SGHRS and CDR2 as YFSETQ. The CDR3 sequence is 17 residues long. The CDR3 sequence: CANSPGTSGSWAYEQYF. For the CDR3, the DNA is TGCGCCAACAGTCCCGGGACTAGCGGGAGTTGGGCCTACGAGCAGTACTTC.

Ten or more counts support this clonotype. The chain couples TRBV2 to TRBJ1-1, with unresolved D. Per germline, CDR1 SNHLY and CDR2 FYNNEI. Trimming shortened V by 4 bases and J by 5 bases, and 8 bases separated the two germline ends. The CDR3 has 12 amino acids. CDR3 loop: CASSGSVTEAFF. CDR3 nucleotides: TGTGCCAGCAGTGGGTCAGTGACTGAAGCTTTCTTT.

This chain joins TRBV11-1 and TRBJ2-7; 10 nucleotides match TRBD1. Germline trimming cut 5 bases from V and 2 bases from J; bases unmatched to any gene: 6. This CDR3 region has 15 residues. Germline values: CDR1 SGHAT, CDR2 FQDESV (reference sequence). The CDR3 nucleotides are TGTGCCAGCAGCCCATTCGGACAGGGGGCCTACGAGCAGTACTTC. Translation: CASSPFGQGAYEQYF.

This clonotype was observed at least ten times. This chain connects TRBV10-3 to TRBJ2-2; D is unresolved. In germline, CDR1 is ENHRY, CDR2 SYGVKD. CDR3 length equals 14 residues. V was cut by 6 bases and J by 0 bases, with 8 bases left in between. The CDR3 DNA reads TGTGCCATCAGGGTGGACGCGAACACCGGGGAGCTGTTTTTT. Translated, it gives CAIRVDANTGELFF.

The chain links TRBV7-9 to TRBJ1-5; weak D call: TRBD1 (5 bases). Germline lookup yields CDR1 SEHNR and CDR2 FQNEAQ (reference sequence). Trimming left V 8 bases short and J 7 bases short, with 18 bases between. The CDR3 spans 14 residues. The CDR3 region is CASANPGGDQPQHF. The CDR3, as DNA: TGTGCCAGCGCAAACCCGGGGGGGGACCAGCCCCAGCATTTT.

This clonotype came up many times. This chain connects TRBV9 to TRBJ1-1; D ambiguous. CDR3 length: 13 amino acids. V gave up 0 bases and J gave up 4 bases, with 7 bases separating them. CDR1 is SGDLS and CDR2 is YYNGEE in the germline V gene. DNA for the CDR3: TGTGCCAGCAGCGTAGGCGACGGCACTGAAGCTTTCTTT. This sequence encodes CASSVGDGTEAFF.

This clonotype was seen a few times. The genes are TRBV5-1 and TRBJ2-7; tentatively, D is TRBD2 (7 bases). There are 17 residues in the CDR3. Germline V gives CDR1 SGHRS, CDR2 YFSETQ. Trimming shortened V by 2 bases and J by 5 bases, and 23 bases separated the two germline ends. CDR3 bases: TGCGCCAGCAGCTTCGCCCACCTGGACCCGGGGGGCAACGAGCAGTACTTC. It codes for CASSFAHLDPGGNEQYF.

This clonotype was seen repeatedly, ten times or more. The chain uses TRBV12-5 and TRBJ2-1; 10 bases fit TRBD2. V was clipped by 2 bases and J by 5 bases; unmatched bases: 6. This CDR3 is 16 amino acids long. Per germline, CDR1 LGHNT and CDR2 FRNRAP. The CDR3 DNA is TGTGCTAGTGGTTTGTCGGGGACTAGCGAAAACAATGAGCAGTTCTTC. It translates to CASGLSGTSENNEQFF. The whole variable domain, remainder taken from reference TRBV12-5 and TRBJ2-1, is DARVTQTPRHKVTEMGQEVTMRCQPILGHNTVFWYRQTMMQGLELLAYFRNRAPLDDSGMPKDRFSAEMPDATLATLKIQPSEPRDSAVYFCASGLSGTSENNEQFFGPGTRLTVL.

This clonotype came up a few times. V usage is TRBV5-1 and J usage is TRBJ2-2; D not certain. V was clipped by 7 bases and J by 3 bases, with 7 bases between them. Germline V CDR1 and CDR2: SGHRS, YFSETQ. This CDR3 spans 12 amino acids. Here the CDR3 DNA reads TGCGCCAGCGGTAGGGACACCGGGGAGCTGTTTTTT. It encodes CASGRDTGELFF. The whole variable domain, filled in from reference TRBV5-1 and TRBJ2-2, reads KAGVTQTPRYLIKTRGQQVTLSCSPISGHRSVSWYQQTPGQGLQFLFEYFSETQRNKGNFPGRFSGRQFSNSRSEMNVSTLELGDSALYLCASGRDTGELFFGEGSRLTVL.

The V and J genes are TRBV29-1 and TRBJ2-1; possibly TRBD1 for D (5 bases). Trimming cost V 5 bases and J 2 bases, with 13 bases left between them. This CDR3 is built from 14 residues. Germline CDR1 reads SQVTM; CDR2 reads ANQGSEA. The CDR3 coding sequence is TGCAGCGTTCCACCGACAGATACCTACAATGAGCAGTTCTTC. Translated, it gives CSVPPTDTYNEQFF.

This clonotype showed up just a few times. The V gene is TRBV4-1, the J gene TRBJ2-7; no definite D call. Per the germline V gene, CDR1 is MGHRA and CDR2 is YSYEKL. Trimming left V 1 base short and J 5 bases short, with 9 bases between. The CDR3 contains 13 residues. The CDR3 DNA sequence: TGCGCCAGCAGCCAAGGGTATATCAACGAGCAGTACTTC. Its translation is CASSQGYINEQYF.